A selection of T cell receptor beta chains follows, all from one sample in a study of cytomegalovirus exposure and HLA in healthy donors. TCRdb keeps only in-frame clones here, not all; method: immunoSEQ multiplex PCR. The table has around 120,000 clones, more than 60% seen once. Material for sequencing was PBMCs. Receptor source: a woman aged 40 to 49 in good health and CMV-seropositive. Each CDR3 is given with its conserved first and last residue. A D gene is named only where the DNA matches it firmly. The size field is filled for only some rows; it gives once, few, many or a size class.

clone_size	v_call	d_call	j_call	cdr3_nt	cdr3_aa
.	TRBV19	.	TRBJ1-2	TGTGCCTCCAACCAGGGGTATGGCTACACCTTC	CASNQGYGYTF
.	TRBV6-1	.	TRBJ1-6	TGTGCCAGCAGTGAAGTCCCGAGTTCCACCCTCCACTTT	CASSEVPSSTLHF
.	TRBV6-5	.	TRBJ1-4	TGTGCCAGCAGCCCTACAGGGTCTACTAATGAAAAACTGTTTTTT	CASSPTGSTNEKLFF
.	TRBV7-3	TRBD1	TRBJ1-1	TGTGCCAGCAGCTCAGGGGGTAGGTGGACTGAAGCTTTCTTT	CASSSGGRWTEAFF
.	TRBV2	.	TRBJ1-5	TGTGCCAGCAAGGAGTTTTCCAGCAATCAGCCCCAGCATTTT	CASKEFSSNQPQHF
.	TRBV7-9	TRBD2	TRBJ2-1	TGTGCCAGCAGCTTACGTAGCGGGAGCTCCTACAATGAGCAGTTCTTC	CASSLRSGSSYNEQFF
.	TRBV7-3	TRBD2	TRBJ2-3	TGTGCCAGCAGCCCTAGCGGGGGAAGGAATACGCAGTATTTT	CASSPSGGRNTQYF
.	TRBV7-9	TRBD1	TRBJ2-5	TGTGCCAGCAGCTTAGCGACAGGGGATTTGGGGGAGCAGTACTTC	CASSLATGDLGEQYF
few	TRBV19	TRBD1	TRBJ2-3	TGTGCCAGTAGTGGACGTGACAGGGTCACTAACACAGATACGCAGTATTTT	CASSGRDRVTNTDTQYF
.	TRBV7-3	TRBD2	TRBJ2-7	TGTGCCAGCAGCCCCGGGGGGAGCTACGAGCAGTACTTC	CASSPGGSYEQYF
.	TRBV4-3	TRBD1	TRBJ1-2	TGCGCCAGCAGCCAGGGGACAGTAAACTATGGCTACACCTTC	CASSQGTVNYGYTF
.	TRBV5-1	.	TRBJ2-5	TGCGCCAGCAGCTTGGCGGGGTCCGAAGAGACCCAGTACTTC	CASSLAGSEETQYF
.	TRBV7-6	TRBD2	TRBJ2-7	TGTGCCAGCAGCCCACCTAGCGGGAGCGGCTACGAGCAGTACTTC	CASSPPSGSGYEQYF
few	TRBV9	TRBD2	TRBJ2-7	TGTGCCAGCAGCGTAGATGCTAGCGGGAGGGCCCGCGAGCAGTACTTC	CASSVDASGRAREQYF
.	TRBV19	.	TRBJ1-1	TGTGCCAGTAGTATTCAACAGGGAAGTGAAGCTTTCTTT	CASSIQQGSEAFF
.	TRBV7-8	.	TRBJ1-1	TGTGCCAGCAGCTTAGCATCAGGGAAAACTGAAGCTTTCTTT	CASSLASGKTEAFF
.	TRBV11-2	TRBD2	TRBJ2-7	TGTGCCAGCAGCTCCGCCCAGCGGGGTGCGAACGAGCAGTACTTC	CASSSAQRGANEQYF
.	TRBV7-9	.	TRBJ2-3	TGTGCCAGCAGCTTAGAGGCTGGGGGGTACACAGATACGCAGTATTTT	CASSLEAGGYTDTQYF
.	TRBV30	.	TRBJ2-7	TGTGCCTGGAGTCTCCCCGCGGGCAACTCCTACGAGCAGTACTTC	CAWSLPAGNSYEQYF
.	TRBV7-9	TRBD1	TRBJ1-1	TGTGCCAGCAACAGGGGGGGTATGAACACTGAAGCTTTCTTT	CASNRGGMNTEAFF